The T cell receptor (beta chain) described here comes from a study of beta chain features in type 1 diabetes. Turning to the study itself: Cell yields, age and gender were similar between patients and healthy donors. Study-level points and caveats: Shorter templates might be favored by PCR, equally in patients and controls. Type 1 diabetes patients had moderately but significantly shorter TCRB CDR3s in all four CD4+ subsets.

This clone was picked up a small number of times. The antigen remains unidentified. Since all of the isolated RNA was reverse transcribed, expressed TCRB transcripts were what got sequenced. Sequenced by immunoSEQ multiplex PCR; TCRdb stores in-frame clones only, minus some. Of around 450,000 clones in the sample, over 9.5% were seen once. The authors took one heparinised blood draw, averaging approximately 120 mL, from each donor. The origin of this receptor is a woman under 30 in good health. The sample consisted of naive CD4+ T cells from blood.

The CDR3 region is CSAPPAFF. In nucleotides, the CDR3 is TGCAGTGCCCCCCCAGCTTTCTTT. The chain uses TRBV20-1 and TRBJ1-1, with D uncertain. CDR1 is DFQATT, CDR2 SNEGSKA, per germline (reference sequence). Between the trimmed V and J ends, which lost 6 bases and 10 bases, there was a span of 6 bases. The CDR3 sequence is 8 residues long.